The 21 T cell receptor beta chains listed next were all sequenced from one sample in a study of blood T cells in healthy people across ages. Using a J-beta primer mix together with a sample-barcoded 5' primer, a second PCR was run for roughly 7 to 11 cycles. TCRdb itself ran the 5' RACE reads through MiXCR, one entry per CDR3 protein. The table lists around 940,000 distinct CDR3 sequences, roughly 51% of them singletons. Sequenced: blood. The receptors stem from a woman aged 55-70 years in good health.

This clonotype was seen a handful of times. CDR3 residues: CASSSQGVFGNEQFF. The CDR3 DNA reads as TGCGCCAGCAGCAGTCAGGGGGTGTTTGGGAATGAGCAGTTCTTC. The chain is built from TRBV4-1 and TRBJ2-1; 7 bases map to TRBD1. Germline V gives CDR1 MGHRA, CDR2 YSYEKL. Unmatched junction bases numbered 11, after V lost 5 bases and J lost 7 bases. CDR3 length equals 15 residues.

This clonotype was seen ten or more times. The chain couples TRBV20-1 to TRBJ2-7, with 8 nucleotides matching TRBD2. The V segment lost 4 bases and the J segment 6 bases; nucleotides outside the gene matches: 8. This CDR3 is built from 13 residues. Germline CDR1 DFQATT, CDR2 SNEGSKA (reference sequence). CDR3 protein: CSAIHGRAREQYF. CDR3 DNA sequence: TGCAGTGCTATTCACGGGAGGGCCCGCGAGCAGTACTTC.

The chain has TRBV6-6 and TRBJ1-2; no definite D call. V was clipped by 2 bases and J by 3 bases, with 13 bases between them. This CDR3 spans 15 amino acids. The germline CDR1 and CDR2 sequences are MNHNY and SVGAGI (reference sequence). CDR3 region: CASSYPIQSDYGYTF. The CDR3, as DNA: TGTGCCAGCAGTTACCCCATTCAAAGCGACTATGGCTACACCTTC.

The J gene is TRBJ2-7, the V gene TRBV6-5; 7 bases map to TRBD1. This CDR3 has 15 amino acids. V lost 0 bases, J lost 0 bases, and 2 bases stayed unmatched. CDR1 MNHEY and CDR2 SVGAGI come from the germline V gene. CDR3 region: CASSYSGTDSYEQYF. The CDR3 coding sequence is TGTGCCAGCAGTTACTCGGGGACAGACTCCTACGAGCAGTACTTC.

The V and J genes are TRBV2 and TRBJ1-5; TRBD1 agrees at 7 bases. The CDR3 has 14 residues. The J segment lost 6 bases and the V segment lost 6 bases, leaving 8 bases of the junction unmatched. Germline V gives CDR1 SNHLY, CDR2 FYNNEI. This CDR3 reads CASRDTGATQPQHF. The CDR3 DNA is TGTGCCAGCAGGGACACAGGGGCTACTCAGCCCCAGCATTTT.

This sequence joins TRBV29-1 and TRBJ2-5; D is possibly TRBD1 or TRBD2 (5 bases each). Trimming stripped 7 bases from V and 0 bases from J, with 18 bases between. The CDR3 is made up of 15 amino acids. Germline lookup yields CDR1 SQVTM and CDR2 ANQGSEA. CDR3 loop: CSADGARGHQETQYF. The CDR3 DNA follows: TGCAGCGCCGACGGGGCCCGTGGCCACCAAGAGACCCAGTACTTC.

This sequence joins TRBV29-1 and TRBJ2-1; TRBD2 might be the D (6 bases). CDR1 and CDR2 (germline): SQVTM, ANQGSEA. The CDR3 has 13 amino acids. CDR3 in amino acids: CSGAGISYNEQFF. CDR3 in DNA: TGCAGTGGCGCGGGAATTTCCTACAATGAGCAGTTCTTC.

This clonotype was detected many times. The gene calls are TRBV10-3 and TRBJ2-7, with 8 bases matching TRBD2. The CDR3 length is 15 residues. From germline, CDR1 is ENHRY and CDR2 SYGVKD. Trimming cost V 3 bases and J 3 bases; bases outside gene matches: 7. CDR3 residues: CAISEPGTRGYEQYF. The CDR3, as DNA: TGTGCCATCAGTGAACCCGGGACTAGGGGCTACGAGCAGTACTTC.

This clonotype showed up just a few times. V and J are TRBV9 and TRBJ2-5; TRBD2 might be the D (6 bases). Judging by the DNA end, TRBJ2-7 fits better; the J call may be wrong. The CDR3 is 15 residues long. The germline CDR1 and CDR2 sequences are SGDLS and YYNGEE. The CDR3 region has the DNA TGTGCCAGCAGCGGAGAAGTGGACTACCCATACGAGCAGTACTTC. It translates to CASSGEVDYPYEQYF.

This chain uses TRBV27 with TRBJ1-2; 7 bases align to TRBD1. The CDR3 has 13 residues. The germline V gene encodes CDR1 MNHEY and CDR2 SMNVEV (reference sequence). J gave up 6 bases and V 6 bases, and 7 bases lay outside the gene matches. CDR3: CASRSSGTDGYTF. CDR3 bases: TGTGCCAGCAGATCTTCCGGGACAGATGGCTACACCTTC.

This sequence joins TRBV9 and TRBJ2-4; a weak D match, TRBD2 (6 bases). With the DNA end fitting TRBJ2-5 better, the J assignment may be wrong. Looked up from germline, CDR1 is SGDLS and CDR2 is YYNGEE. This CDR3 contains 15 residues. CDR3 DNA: TGTGCCAGCAGCGGGCGGGGAGGCAGTCAAGAGACCCAGTACTTC. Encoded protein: CASSGRGGSQETQYF.

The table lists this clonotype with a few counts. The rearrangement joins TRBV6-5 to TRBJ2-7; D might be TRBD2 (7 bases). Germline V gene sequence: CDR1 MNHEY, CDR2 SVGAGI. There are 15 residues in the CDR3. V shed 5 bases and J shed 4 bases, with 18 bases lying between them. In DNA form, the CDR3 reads TGTGCCAGCAGTACCGACGGGGCGGGGGCTTACGAGCAGTACTTC. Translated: CASSTDGAGAYEQYF.

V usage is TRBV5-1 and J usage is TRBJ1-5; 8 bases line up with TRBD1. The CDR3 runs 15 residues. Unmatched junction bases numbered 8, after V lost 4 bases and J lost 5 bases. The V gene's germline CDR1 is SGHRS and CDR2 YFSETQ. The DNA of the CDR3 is TGCGCCAGCAGCCCGGATGGACAGGGCCATCAGCCCCAGCATTTT. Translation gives CASSPDGQGHQPQHF.

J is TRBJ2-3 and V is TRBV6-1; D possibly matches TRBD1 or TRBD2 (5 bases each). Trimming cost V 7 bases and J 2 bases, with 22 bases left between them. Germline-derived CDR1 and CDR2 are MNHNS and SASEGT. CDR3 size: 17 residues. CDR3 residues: CASTRSWDPLNTDTQYF. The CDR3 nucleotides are TGTGCCAGCACCCGCAGTTGGGACCCCTTAAACACAGATACGCAGTATTTT.

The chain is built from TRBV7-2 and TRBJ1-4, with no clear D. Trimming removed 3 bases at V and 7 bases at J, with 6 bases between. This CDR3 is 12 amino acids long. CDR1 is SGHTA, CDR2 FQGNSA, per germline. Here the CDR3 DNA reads TGTGCCAGCAGCTTTTTTGCTGAAAAACTGTTTTTT. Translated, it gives CASSFFAEKLFF.

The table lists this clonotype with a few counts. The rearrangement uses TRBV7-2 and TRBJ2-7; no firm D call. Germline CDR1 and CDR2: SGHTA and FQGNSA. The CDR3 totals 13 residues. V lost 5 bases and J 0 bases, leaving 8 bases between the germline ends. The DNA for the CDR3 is TGTGCCAGCAGCCATCCACACTCCTACGAGCAGTACTTC. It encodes CASSHPHSYEQYF.

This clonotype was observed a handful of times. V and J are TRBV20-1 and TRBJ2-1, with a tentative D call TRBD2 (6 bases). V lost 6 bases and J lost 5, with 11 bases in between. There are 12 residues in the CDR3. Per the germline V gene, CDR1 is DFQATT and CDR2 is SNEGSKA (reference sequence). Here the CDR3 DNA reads TGCAGTGCCCCCCGACTAGACAATGAGCAGTTCTTC. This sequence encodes CSAPRLDNEQFF.

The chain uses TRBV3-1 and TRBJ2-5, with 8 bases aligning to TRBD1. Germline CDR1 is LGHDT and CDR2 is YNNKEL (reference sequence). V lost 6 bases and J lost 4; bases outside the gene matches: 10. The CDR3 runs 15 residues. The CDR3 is CASRPRGPSGETQYF. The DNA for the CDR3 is TGTGCCAGCAGGCCCAGGGGGCCTTCTGGAGAGACCCAGTACTTC.

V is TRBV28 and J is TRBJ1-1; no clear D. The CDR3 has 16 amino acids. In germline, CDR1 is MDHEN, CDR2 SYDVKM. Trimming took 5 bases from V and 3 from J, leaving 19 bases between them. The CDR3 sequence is CASSEPRASRDTEAFF. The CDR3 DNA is TGTGCCAGCAGTGAACCCCGGGCTAGTCGTGACACTGAAGCTTTCTTT.

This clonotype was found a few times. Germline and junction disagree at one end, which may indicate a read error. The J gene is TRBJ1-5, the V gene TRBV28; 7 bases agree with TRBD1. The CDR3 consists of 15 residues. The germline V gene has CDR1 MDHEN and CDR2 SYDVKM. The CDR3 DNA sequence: TGTGCCAGTAGTTTAACAGGGGCCCTTAATCAGCCCCAGCATTTT. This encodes CASSLTGALNQPQHF.

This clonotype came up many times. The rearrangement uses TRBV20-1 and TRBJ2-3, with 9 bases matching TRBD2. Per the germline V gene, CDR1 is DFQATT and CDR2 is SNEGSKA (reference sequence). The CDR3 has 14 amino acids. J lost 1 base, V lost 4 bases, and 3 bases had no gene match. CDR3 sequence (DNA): TGCAGTGCTAACAAGCGGGAGGGCACAGATACGCAGTATTTT. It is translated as CSANKREGTDTQYF.